This TCR beta chain was recorded in a study of T cell responses to AZD1222 COVID-19 vaccine. About the study: Second-dose timings of about 4 or about 12 weeks were pooled.

The junction had 7 bases not matched to a gene; V was cut back by 5 bases and J by 2 bases. The V gene's germline CDR1 is PRHDT and CDR2 FYEKMQ (reference sequence). This CDR3 region has 16 residues. The method was immunoSEQ multiplex PCR; TCRdb's version includes in-frame clones alone and lacks a portion of them. This sample carries 100,000 to 150,000 clones, 94% of them seen once, and the ten largest clones take around 7%. The sample here was peripheral blood, taken on day 0 of AZD1222 vaccination. The J gene is TRBJ2-3, the V gene TRBV13, with 10 bases matching TRBD1. The clonotype comes from an adult in good health. CDR3 nucleotide sequence: TGTGCCAGCAGCAGACCCGGGACAGGGGACACAGATACGCAGTATTTT. Its protein is CASSRPGTGDTDTQYF.